This TCR beta chain was captured by sequencing in a study of human T cells and chemical hapten exposure. Source study methods: Sample TCR counts, which ranged from roughly 20,000 to 750,000, had a median of roughly 100,000. MiXCR, run by TCRdb on the RACE reads, gives a single entry per CDR3 protein. Here the V and J calls rest on TCRdb's processing, not on the authors' analysis. The sample includes about 140,000 distinct CDR3 sequences, approximately 12% of them seen just once. Time point denoted: patch test 2, 6 weeks after DPC sensitization. Sample treatment: therapeutic diphenylcyclopropenone sensitization with weekly scalp DPC. This clonotype was found a few times. Its specificity is not known. CDR1 is SGDLS, CDR2 YYNGEE, per germline. Trimming shortened V by 0 bases and J by 1 base, and 11 bases separated the two germline ends. The CDR3 runs to 15 residues. Study outcomes and limitations: Sensitization with DPC brought no change to TCRs above 1 in 1000 in frequency.

Sample: whole blood, taken in connection with sensitization to the hapten diphenylcyclopropenone (DPC). The origin of this receptor is a woman in her forties or fifties with alopecia areata. Some clones in this sample may be carry-over from other donors' samples. The chain joins TRBV9 to TRBJ2-7, with D hard to call. CDR3 nucleotide sequence: TGTGCCAGCAGCGTAGATAGGAAATGGTCCTACGAGCAGTACTTC. Encoded protein: CASSVDRKWSYEQYF.